The entry below describes one T cell receptor (beta chain). V gave up 4 bases and J gave up 5 bases, with 15 bases separating them. The CDR3 length is 15 residues. Looked up from germline, CDR1 is SGHTA and CDR2 is FQGNSA. Generated by immunoSEQ multiplex PCR, the TCRdb table keeps only in-frame clones and is missing some. The sample carries roughly 15,000 clones, around 84% recorded once. This entry comes from a study of blood T cell repertoires in COVID-19. This sequence joins TRBV7-2 and TRBJ1-5, with D uncertain. The sample was peripheral blood. The receptor comes from a man between 45 and 60 years old with active COVID-19. CDR3: CASSWGGGPYQPQHF. The DNA for the CDR3 is TGTGCCAGCAGCTGGGGTGGAGGCCCATATCAGCCCCAGCATTTT.